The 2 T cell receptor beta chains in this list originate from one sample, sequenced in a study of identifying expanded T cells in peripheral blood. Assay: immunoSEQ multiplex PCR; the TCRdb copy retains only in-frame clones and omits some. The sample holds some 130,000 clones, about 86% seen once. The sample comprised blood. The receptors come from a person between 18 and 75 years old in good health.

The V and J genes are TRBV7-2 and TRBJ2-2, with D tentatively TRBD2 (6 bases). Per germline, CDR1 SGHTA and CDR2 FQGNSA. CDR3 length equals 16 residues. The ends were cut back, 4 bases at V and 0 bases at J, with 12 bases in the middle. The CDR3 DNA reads TGTGCCAGCAGCTATCTAGCGATAACGAACACCGGGGAGCTGTTTTTT. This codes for CASSYLAITNTGELFF. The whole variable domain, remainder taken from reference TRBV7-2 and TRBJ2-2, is GAGVSQSPSNKVTEKGKDVELRCDPISGHTALYWYRQSLGQGLEFLIYFQGNSAPDKSGLPSDRFSAERTGGSVSTLTIQRTQQEDSAVYLCASSYLAITNTGELFFGEGSRLTVL.

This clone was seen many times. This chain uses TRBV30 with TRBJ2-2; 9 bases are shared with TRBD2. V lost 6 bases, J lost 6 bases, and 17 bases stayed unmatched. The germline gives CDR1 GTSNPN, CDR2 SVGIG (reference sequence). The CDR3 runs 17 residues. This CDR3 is CACPWGSSGDLAGELFF. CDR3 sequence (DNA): TGTGCCTGTCCCTGGGGGTCTAGCGGGGATTTGGCCGGGGAGCTGTTTTTT.